This TCR beta chain was observed in a study of Ad26.COV2.S vaccination and SARS-CoV-2 variants (dated by TCRdb to the early 2020s). General notes on the study: Donors in the vaccine arm were drawn from COV1001, a multicentre, randomized, double-blind, placebo-controlled phase I-IIa trial testing Ad26.COV2.S in healthy adults. Trial participants were randomized into five groups of five: low-dose or high-dose Ad26.COV2.S given once or twice, or placebo on both occasions. A total of around 32 samples were included in the TCR-sequenced set, comprising some 20 Ad26.COV2.S vaccine recipients, 5 placebo recipients and 8 SARS-CoV-2 convalescent individuals. Throughout the experiments and outcome assessment, investigators stayed blinded to trial group allocation. Dosing of Ad26.COV2.S was intramuscular, at either 5x10^10 or 1x10^11 viral particles, delivered as one shot or as two shots spaced 56 days apart. The specificity and breadth of SARS-CoV-2-reactive T cell receptors after Ad26.COV2.S vaccination were assessed by TCRbeta repertoire sequencing. Summary of the overall study and its limitations: Comparable non-spike TCR breadth was observed between vaccine and placebo recipients, consistent with only spike being contained in the vaccine. Comparing responses between vaccine doses or regimens was not something the study was powered to do. The authors noted that the TCR breadth and depth analyses may have underestimated total T cell responses. After vaccination, spike-specific CD8+ and CD4+ T cell responses were reported to show substantial breadth. Ad26.COV2.S recipients had higher spike-specific TCR breadth than placebo recipients (P = 0.0014).

The treatment or condition label, read with the paper, signifies: about 20 received Ad26.COV2.S at low or high dose, single or two shots; 5 received placebo; per-sample allocation not given. For vaccine and placebo recipients, repertoires were sequenced using samples collected on day 63 after the first injection. In Cohort 1b, about 25 adults aged 18-55 years were enrolled at a single site in Boston, USA, between 29 July and 7 August 2020. Ad26.COV2.S consisted of a replication-incompetent adenovirus type 26 vector by which a prefusion-stabilized SARS-CoV-2 spike protein from the original Wuhan strain was expressed. Reading the germline V gene gives CDR1 LGHNA and CDR2 YSLEER. From the cysteine through the phenylalanine, the CDR3 covers 17 amino acids. The only DNA kept is the CDR3, 51 bases in frame from the first base. Germline trimming amounts to 4 bases on V and 7 bases on J, with 12 as the count of junction bases outside the gene matches.

To note about this clone: The clone's antigen remains unknown. Per-base quality was not reported, and no clone a single base away is much larger than it.

The immunoSEQ Assay was the method used to sequence TCRbeta CDR3 regions. After extraction, genomic DNA underwent amplification by bias-controlled multiplex PCR, followed by high-throughput sequencing. On the authors' methods: To quantify the absolute abundance of every unique TCRbeta CDR3 region, sequences were collapsed and filtered. T cell fraction was estimated by normalizing TCRbeta template counts to usable DNA, which was measured by amplifying reference genes present in all nucleated cells. Repertoire TCRs were annotated as SARS-CoV-2-specific by exact matching of V gene, CDR3 amino acid sequence and J gene to a known reactive TCR set. The reference SARS-CoV-2 TCR set was obtained from MIRA and was filtered for enrichment in COVID-19-positive ImmuneCODE repertoires, whereby public or cross-reactive TCRs were removed. Using the MIRA antigens, annotated TCRs were further analysed by specific ORF or by position within an ORF. Breadth was defined as annotated unique rearrangements over total unique productive rearrangements; depth was the summed frequency of those rearrangements. Group comparisons of TCR breadth used two-sided Wilcoxon rank-sum tests. In TCRdb, the immuneACCESS table is reduced to in-frame sequences with V and J assigned. These tables do not hold every clone; where another copy was compared, an unresolved V gene accounts for under half, and the others remain unexplained. V, J and clone size were drawn from that table, and D and trimming were deduced from the DNA. This sample comprises around 250,000 clones, about 87% of them detected only once. In total, the top ten clones hold over 2.5% of the sample.

The sequence joins TRBV4-3 to TRBJ1-6; 8 of the junction bases match TRBD1. The origin of this receptor is a person between 18 and 65 years old who received the Ad26.COV2.S COVID-19 vaccine or a placebo. Source: peripheral blood, taken in a trial of Ad26.COV2.S vaccine versus placebo. The CDR3 corresponds to CASSRGRGQGFNSPLHF. The DNA is TGCGCCAGCAGCCGCGGCCGAGGACAGGGCTTCAATTCACCCCTCCACTTT.